This entry features one TCR beta chain sequence. Which antigen it targets is not known. There are no base qualities to consult, and no much larger clone falls within one base. These data belong to a study of cytomegalovirus exposure and HLA in healthy donors (dated by TCRdb to about 2017). Broadly, across the study: An earlier analysis of some 500 of the donors reported 250 to 350 Gb of sequence data and 117 million unique TCR beta sequences from about 200 million T cells. Roughly 290 gigabases of sequencing data and roughly 80 million unique TCR sequences made up an early release that covered several hundred HLA-typed donors. Of the 300 to 500 genotyped donors, more than 75% were placed in the genetic ancestry cluster associated with self-reported Caucasian donors. The study aimed to test whether cataloging public T cell receptors could reveal signatures of past pathogen exposure. The study profiled the T cell repertoires of under 700 subjects by immunosequencing and related them to cytomegalovirus serostatus. In addition to the first cohort of 666 subjects, a separate validation cohort of some 120 different subjects was used. To predict cytomegalovirus infection status, the study brought together high-throughput TCR immunosequencing, statistical association of individual TCRs with disease status, and machine learning. In a later analysis, previously published TCR beta repertoires from 666 donors were re-analyzed and high-resolution HLA genotyping was added so that TCR occurrence patterns could be studied. Rather than drawing on any new phenotypic data, the later analysis identified candidate immune exposures from TCR beta sequences and the way those sequences occurred across donors. An earlier analysis of approximately 580 of the donors used high-throughput TCR beta sequencing to judge whether each TCR beta V gene segment behaved as functional or pseudogenic. Donor age, sex, ethnicity and CMV serostatus were compiled together with the repertoire data. A later genetic analysis took genome-wide SNP genotypes for about three fifths of the roughly 670 donors and used that subset as a discovery cohort. All discovery cohort repertoires had been generated using a single sequencing platform. HLA typing included class I and class II loci at four-digit resolution. Typing coverage differed by locus: A, B, C, DRB1 and DQB1 were typed in roughly 620-630 donors, DQA1 in 500 to 550, DPA1 in around 580, and DPB1 in 400 to 490. Because of strong linkage in the cohort, roughly five DR-DQ haplotypes were treated as single units for association and clustering. Among several hundred genotyped donors of the cohort, an average of roughly 230,000 unique TCR beta nucleotide sequences was sequenced per donor, of which roughly 18% were non-productive. General study outcomes and caveats: Only TCR beta chains were sequenced in this cohort, and the absence of alpha or paired-chain data limited detectable features. A cluster of highly shared sequence variants was judged likely to be a technical artifact of the sequencing pipeline. At a false discovery rate of 0.05, a later analysis linked 15,000 to 20,000 TCR beta sequences to specific HLA alleles. HLA typing was unavailable for some donors at each locus, so association tests used only the typed subset. In a later genetic analysis, fewer N-insertions in productive TCRs were reported among donors in an Asian-associated ancestry cluster than the approximately 710-donor mean. Linkage disequilibrium might explain the correlated functional status among segregating V segments, but an unknown experimental factor could not be ruled out. In the study, 164 TCR beta chains were listed as associated with cytomegalovirus. In a later genetic analysis, a missense DCLRE1C variant was associated with V-gene and J-gene trimming of TCR beta chains, and the association was replicated in an independent cohort. A later analysis found that HLA-associated TCR beta chains were more clonally expanded and had lower generation probabilities than equally common non-associated chains. Immune exposure information for the cohort was limited to CMV serostatus. A later analysis reported that several top co-occurrence clusters appeared linked to parvovirus B19, influenza, CMV and Epstein-Barr virus. In vitro tests confirmed that a few of the cytomegalovirus-associated TCR beta chains recognize cytomegalovirus antigens. Presence/absence analyses assumed roughly uniform sequencing depth across donors, an assumption that may not hold. Because counts were too low, fewer than 20 rarely observed V segments, including chromosome 9 orphons, were excluded from the earlier analysis of some 540 of the donors. Some IMGT-functional V segments, including TRBV6-2 and TRBV6-3, could not be told apart with the 87-base-pair reads, so those segments were excluded. Most TCR sequences were seen in very few donors, while some public TCRs were found in many individuals. A later analysis found that most CMV-associated TCR beta chains appeared HLA-restricted, with HLA associations seemingly driven largely by CMV exposure. Strong co-occurrence of HLA alleles, especially DR and DQ, made assigning TCR associations to individual alleles difficult. A later analysis found that TCR association rates varied across HLA loci, with DRB1 alleles showing the most associated TCRs and HLA-C alleles the fewest. A further reported finding was that TCR beta sequences accurately predicted the HLA-A and HLA-B alleles for most subjects in the first cohort. The authors suggested that the approach could potentially be extended to other disease states and immunological phenotypes. In an earlier analysis of fewer than 750 of the donors, most TCR beta V segments were observed in productive rearrangements about 87% or about 30% of the time, broadly matching IMGT annotations. In both the original and validation cohorts, the classifier was reported to diagnose cytomegalovirus status with high specificity and sensitivity.

CDR3 length: 17 amino acids, cysteine to phenylalanine. Here the CDR3 DNA is all that survives: 51 bases in frame from base 1. Germline trimming: 3 bases from V, 7 bases from J; junction bases outside gene matches: 12. The germline V gene encodes CDR1 SGHTA and CDR2 FQGTGA. The library was obtained by the immunoSEQ multiplex PCR assay. The multiplex PCR relied on a mix of 60 forward primers for TCR Vbeta segments and 13 reverse primers for TCR Jbeta segments. The CDR3 region of rearranged TCR beta genes was amplified from genomic DNA with a multiplex PCR assay. On the Illumina HiSeq System, the amplified TCR beta libraries were sequenced as 87-base-pair reads. The authors processed their data as follows. A later analysis tallied tens of millions of unique TCR beta chains across the approximately 670 repertoires, and around 10 million of those chains were shared by two or more donors. A nearest-neighbor algorithm error-corrected the raw reads and collapsed the reads into unique sequences, merging closely related sequences to remove PCR and sequencing errors. V, D and J gene segments were assigned by aligning CDR3 sequences to IMGT reference sequences. Each retained sequence needed at least a six-nucleotide match to both a V gene segment and a J gene segment. Rearrangements were classified as productive when the CDR3 lacked stop codons and remained in frame with V and J, and all other rearrangements were classified as non-productive. Following IMGT convention, CDR3 was defined as the stretch from the second conserved V-encoded cysteine up to the conserved J-encoded phenylalanine. In an earlier analysis of around 540 of the donors, sequences lacking an unambiguous match to a single V gene segment were excluded. An earlier analysis of fewer than 750 of the donors classified V segments as functional when productive rearrangements were above 56.7% and as segregating when the standard deviation between donors was above 5%. To diagnose cytomegalovirus status from the catalog of TCR beta chain sequences, a statistical classification framework was built. A later analysis assigned V and J genes by comparing TCR nucleotide sequences with IMGT/GENE-DB human TR gene sequences. A later analysis assigned CDR3 sequences and most-parsimonious VDJ recombination scenarios with the TCRdist pipeline. A later analysis defined each TCR beta chain by its CDR3 amino acid sequence plus V-gene family, and excluded reads lacking a unique V-gene family. A later analysis removed 550 to 650 highly shared, low-generation-probability nucleotide sequences to deal with suspected cross-contamination and a sequencing artifact. In a later analysis, a clonal expansion index for each public chain was calculated from normalized within-repertoire ranks of inferred template counts. In a later analysis, generation probabilities were computed with a VDJ recombination model fitted to out-of-frame rearrangements, and the resulting probabilities were checked against IGoR. Hypergeometric tests were used in a later analysis to score TCR-TCR, TCR-HLA and TCR-CMV co-occurrence, with a repertoire-size bias correction applied to the TCR pairs. To estimate false discovery rates, a later analysis permuted the HLA or CMV assignments 20 times. In a later analysis, co-occurring TCRs were grouped with DBSCAN, and TCRdist sequence similarity was added when clustering was performed within HLA-allele-positive subsets. Repertoires with fewer than 30,000 or more than 120,000 public chains were left out of co-occurrence clustering, as were about 5 repertoires with anomalous nucleotide sharing. TCRdb mirrors the immuneACCESS table, restricted to in-frame sequences. Some clones are absent from its copies; in checked studies, under half trace to an unresolved V gene, and the reason for the others is unknown. The DNA gave D and trimming, while V, J and clone size come from that table. In all, the sample holds approximately 120,000 clones, and roughly a tenth of those were seen once. Just over 4.5% of the sample is held by the ten biggest clonotypes.

The cohort consisted of 600 or so healthy bone marrow donors. All cohort members were sampled while nominally healthy, although unrecorded immune exposures were likely present. The donor tested CMV seropositive, placing the donor among the 250 to 350 seropositive members of the cohort. Each donor provided a peripheral blood sample, and peripheral blood mononuclear cells were used for TCR beta sequencing. Genomic DNA was extracted from the blood cell samples with the Qiagen DNeasy Blood Extraction Kit. The sequence is built from TRBV7-3 and TRBJ2-1; 10 of the junction bases match TRBD2. This clonotype was obtained from a woman aged 18 to 35 in good health and CMV-seropositive. Sequenced input: PBMCs. The bases are TGTGCCAGCAGCTTGGGTCTAGCGGGAGTAAAGGGGAATGAGCAGTTCTTC. It is translated as CASSLGLAGVKGNEQFF.